A single TCR beta chain is shown here with its context. Its cognate antigen has yet to be identified. Base qualities are missing; no much larger clone stands one base away. The treatment or condition label, as the study defines it: 19 received Ad26.COV2.S at low or high dose, single or two shots; roughly five received placebo; per-sample allocation not given. For vaccine and placebo recipients, repertoires were sequenced using samples collected on day 63 after the first injection. Between 29 July and 7 August 2020, Cohort 1b enrolled approximately 26 adults aged 18-55 years at one site in Boston, USA. Ad26.COV2.S was a replication-incompetent adenovirus type 26 vector that expressed a prefusion-stabilized SARS-CoV-2 spike protein derived from the original Wuhan strain. There are 14 amino acids in the CDR3, from cysteine to phenylalanine inclusive. Here the CDR3 DNA is all that survives: 42 bases in frame from base 1. V is cut back by 3 bases and J by 4 bases, with 6 bases in the junction unmatched. CDR1 and CDR2, per the germline V gene, are KGHSH and LQKENI.

TCRbeta CDR3 regions were sequenced with the immunoSEQ Assay. After extraction, genomic DNA underwent amplification by bias-controlled multiplex PCR, followed by high-throughput sequencing. As for how the authors treated the data: To quantify the absolute abundance of each unique TCRbeta CDR3 region, sequences were collapsed and filtered. T cell fraction was estimated by normalization of TCRbeta template counts to usable DNA, with usable DNA being measured through amplification of reference genes present in all nucleated cells. Repertoire TCRs were annotated as SARS-CoV-2-specific when V gene, CDR3 amino acid sequence and J gene were exactly matched to a known reactive TCR set. The reference SARS-CoV-2 TCR set came from MIRA and was filtered for enrichment in COVID-19-positive ImmuneCODE repertoires, removing public or cross-reactive TCRs. Based on the MIRA antigens, annotated TCRs were further analysed at the level of specific ORF or position within ORF. Depth was the summed frequency of annotated unique rearrangements, while breadth was defined as annotated unique rearrangements over total unique productive rearrangements. TCR breadth was compared between groups using two-sided Wilcoxon rank-sum tests. TCRdb limited this immuneACCESS table to in-frame rearrangements with V and J called. A share of clones is missing; checked studies link under half to unresolved V genes, and the rest is unexplained. V, J and clone size derive from that table, while D and trimming were established from the DNA sequence. Across this sample there are fewer than 400,000 clones, with about 89% seen only once. In total, the top ten clones hold around 1.8% of the sample.

These data belong to a study of Ad26.COV2.S vaccination and SARS-CoV-2 variants (dated by TCRdb to 2020 to 2023). In the study overall: Vaccine-arm donors came from COV1001, a multicentre, randomized, double-blind, placebo-controlled phase I-IIa trial of Ad26.COV2.S in healthy adults. Ad26.COV2.S was given intramuscularly at 5x10^10 or 1x10^11 viral particles, as a single shot or as two shots 56 days apart. TCRbeta repertoire sequencing served as the tool for gauging how specific and how broad the SARS-CoV-2-reactive T cell receptors were following Ad26.COV2.S vaccination. The TCR-sequenced set comprised approximately 32 samples: approximately 19 Ad26.COV2.S vaccine recipients, 5 placebo recipients and 8 SARS-CoV-2 convalescent individuals. Trial participants were randomized into five groups of five, in which low-dose or high-dose Ad26.COV2.S was given once or twice, or placebo was given on both occasions. Investigators remained blinded to trial group allocation during experiments and outcome assessment. On the study overall, not on this receptor specifically: After vaccination, substantial breadth of spike-specific CD8+ and CD4+ T cell responses was reported. Vaccine and placebo recipients had similar non-spike TCR breadth, a finding consistent with the vaccine containing only spike. The study was not powered for comparison of responses between vaccine doses or regimens. The authors noted that total T cell responses may have been underestimated by the TCR breadth and depth analyses. Compared with placebo recipients, Ad26.COV2.S recipients showed higher spike-specific TCR breadth (P = 0.0014).

Recombination joined TRBV18 with TRBJ2-7, and TRBD1 aligns with 7 junction nucleotides. The material was peripheral blood, obtained in a trial of Ad26.COV2.S vaccine versus placebo. The clonotype was recovered from a person between 18 and 65 years old who received the Ad26.COV2.S COVID-19 vaccine or a placebo. At the DNA level, the sequence is TGTGCCAGCTCACCTACCTTGGGACAGTACGAGCAGTACTTC. This yields the protein CASSPTLGQYEQYF.